These T cell receptor beta chains were read from a single sample in a study of T cell changes during pregnancy in multiple sclerosis. Profiling relied on immunoSEQ multiplex PCR, and the TCRdb table lists in-frame clones only, not all of them. Of under 75,000 clones listed, approximately 90% were seen once; the top ten hold approximately 1.5%. Material: peripheral blood, obtained in the third trimester of pregnancy. All receptors come from a female donor in good health, enrolled as a control in a pregnancy study. CDR3s leave out the opening cysteine and the closing phenylalanine or tryptophan. The order of the fields is V gene, CDR3 length, CDR3 protein.

v_call: TRBV4-1; cdr3_length: 14; cdr3_aa: ASSQGGRGAYNEQF
v_call: TRBV29-1; cdr3_length: 12; cdr3_aa: SVESRGSGNTIY
v_call: TRBV5-1; cdr3_length: 12; cdr3_aa: ASSLAQRVETQY
v_call: TRBV20-1; cdr3_length: 9; cdr3_aa: SARGQGRTY
v_call: TRBV7-9; cdr3_length: 11; cdr3_aa: ASSLEGSTEAF
v_call: TRBV19; cdr3_length: 12; cdr3_aa: ASSMDRGKQPQH
v_call: TRBV9; cdr3_length: 12; cdr3_aa: ASSAGQRLAEAF
v_call: TRBV28; cdr3_length: 14; cdr3_aa: ASSLRGQVGKNIQY
v_call: TRBV25-1; cdr3_length: 13; cdr3_aa: ASSDGRALDEGHT
v_call: TRBV9; cdr3_length: 13; cdr3_aa: ASSVGDSSGNTIY
v_call: TRBV6-5; cdr3_length: 13; cdr3_aa: ASSPGPTGFYEQY
v_call: TRBV5-1; cdr3_length: 11; cdr3_aa: ASSFQGPNIQY
v_call: TRBV21-1; cdr3_length: 15; cdr3_aa: ASSLRWGGPSRSPLH
v_call: TRBV2; cdr3_length: 11; cdr3_aa: ASRTGGDTEAF
v_call: TRBV11-2; cdr3_length: 16; cdr3_aa: ASSLMSAAFATNEKLF
v_call: TRBV6-5; cdr3_length: 13; cdr3_aa: ASSYWGQGNEKLF
v_call: TRBV5-1; cdr3_length: 14; cdr3_aa: ASSILAGGLPDTQY
v_call: TRBV25-1; cdr3_length: 10; cdr3_aa: ASNRGNQPQH
v_call: TRBV5-6; cdr3_length: 13; cdr3_aa: ASSLVGQGPYGYT
v_call: TRBV7-9; cdr3_length: 13; cdr3_aa: ASSLTHERGTEAF
v_call: TRBV7-3; cdr3_length: 13; cdr3_aa: ASSLRRGARDEQF
v_call: TRBV4-3; cdr3_length: 12; cdr3_aa: ASSPQGSYNEQF
v_call: TRBV11-1; cdr3_length: 12; cdr3_aa: ASSVTDRGTEAF
v_call: TRBV6-5; cdr3_length: 13; cdr3_aa: AGSPGQPSNQPQH
v_call: TRBV7-2; cdr3_length: 12; cdr3_aa: ASSHDRFSYEQY
v_call: TRBV19; cdr3_length: 13; cdr3_aa: ASSLGTGFKDEQY
v_call: TRBV11-2; cdr3_length: 11; cdr3_aa: ASSLGSGQSQH
v_call: TRBV28; cdr3_length: 12; cdr3_aa: ASSLGGWEAEQY
v_call: TRBV29-1; cdr3_length: 12; cdr3_aa: SAVPGQGINEQY
v_call: TRBV2; cdr3_length: 14; cdr3_aa: ASSFLSGGRKNIQY
v_call: TRBV19; cdr3_length: 11; cdr3_aa: ASSIFGVTEAF
v_call: TRBV4-2; cdr3_length: 13; cdr3_aa: ASSPPGVGNQPQH
v_call: TRBV27; cdr3_length: 15; cdr3_aa: ASSQEYSGTHFEKLF
v_call: TRBV29-1; cdr3_length: 12; cdr3_aa: SVRGTGESSPLH
v_call: TRBV7-3; cdr3_length: 11; cdr3_aa: ASSTGGGYGYT
v_call: TRBV4-1; cdr3_length: 13; cdr3_aa: ASSHLGTGNYGYT
v_call: TRBV27; cdr3_length: 10; cdr3_aa: ASTPSGGEAF
v_call: TRBV6-4; cdr3_length: 14; cdr3_aa: ASSDSIQTSTDTQY
v_call: TRBV6-5; cdr3_length: 14; cdr3_aa: ASSYSRTGGSYGYT
v_call: TRBV5-1; cdr3_length: 11; cdr3_aa: ASSLAGEDTQY
v_call: TRBV2; cdr3_length: 10; cdr3_aa: ASTPGGETQY